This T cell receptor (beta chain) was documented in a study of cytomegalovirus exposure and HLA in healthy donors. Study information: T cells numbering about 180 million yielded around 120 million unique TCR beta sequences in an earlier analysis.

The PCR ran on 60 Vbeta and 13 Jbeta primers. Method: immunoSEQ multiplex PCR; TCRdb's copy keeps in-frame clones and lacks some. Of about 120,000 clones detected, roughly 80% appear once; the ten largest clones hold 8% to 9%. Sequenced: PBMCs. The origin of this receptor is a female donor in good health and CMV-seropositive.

As DNA, the CDR3 is TGTGCCAGCTCACGGGACTCCAATGGGGTGAACACTGAAGCTTTCTTT. This codes for CASSRDSNGVNTEAFF. The chain uses TRBV18 and TRBJ1-1; D is perhaps TRBD1 (5 bases). The CDR3 has 16 amino acids. Germline V CDR1 and CDR2: KGHSH, LQKENI. V lost 4 bases, J lost 0 bases, and 15 bases lay in between.